This is a list of T cell receptor beta chains from one sample in a study of beta chain features in type 1 diabetes. Sequencing was performed with immunoSEQ multiplex PCR; in TCRdb, only in-frame clones are kept and a portion is missing. The sample lists hundreds of thousands of clones, 15% to 19% occurring once. Material: naive CD4+ T cells from blood. The receptors were gathered from a young man in good health. Each CDR3 is given without its conserved first and last residue. D genes are given only for firm matches.

ASSTQGTTYGYT	-	TRBJ1-2	TRBV6-1
ASRGATHSAEAF	-	TRBJ1-1	TRBV7-6
SVGRDRTYEQY	-	TRBJ2-7	TRBV29-1
ATSRDGGYEQY	-	TRBJ2-7	TRBV15
ASSRSRPTDYGYT	-	TRBJ1-2	TRBV9
ASSISRAYTDTQY	-	TRBJ2-3	TRBV19
SVDSGNTIY	-	TRBJ1-3	TRBV29-1
SAQTGRNTEAF	TRBD1	TRBJ1-1	TRBV29-1
ASSGSGGANSGNTIY	-	TRBJ1-3	TRBV25-1
AWTGSPISYEQY	-	-	TRBV30
AWSVGGSIYEQY	-	TRBJ2-7	TRBV30
ASSLGLAETQY	TRBD2	TRBJ2-5	TRBV9
ASSYRDRGVANTEAF	TRBD1	TRBJ1-1	TRBV27
ASSRSAYWGFAAF	-	TRBJ1-1	TRBV14
ASSVVGTGSTDTQY	TRBD1	TRBJ2-3	TRBV9
ASSGIQGPGANVLT	-	TRBJ2-6	TRBV11-2
ATSRGHTGANVLT	-	TRBJ2-6	TRBV15
SALRQETQY	-	TRBJ2-5	TRBV20-1
SARLNTEAF	-	TRBJ1-1	TRBV20-1
AIRPTGNTIY	-	TRBJ1-3	TRBV10-3
ASSLLRYEQY	-	TRBJ2-7	TRBV28
ASSPPGRITDTQY	-	TRBJ2-3	TRBV9
ASSQEGWDGRPYTQY	-	TRBJ2-3	TRBV4-2
ASSQERMGNQPQH	-	TRBJ1-5	TRBV4-1
ASSFTGTANTGELF	TRBD1	TRBJ2-2	TRBV7-3
ASRQRQGSPGTIY	TRBD1	TRBJ1-3	TRBV2
ASCNRLAGGNEQF	TRBD2	TRBJ2-1	TRBV6-5
ASSNPSRGAGNTIY	-	TRBJ1-3	TRBV25-1
ASSLRTGGRIREKLF	TRBD1	TRBJ1-4	TRBV23-1
AISTGGLGNTIY	TRBD1	TRBJ1-3	TRBV10-3
ASSYQRTTGELF	-	TRBJ2-2	TRBV7-2
ATSRDSASRIGNTIY	-	TRBJ1-3	TRBV15
SVGTSGVSDEQF	TRBD2	TRBJ2-1	TRBV29-1